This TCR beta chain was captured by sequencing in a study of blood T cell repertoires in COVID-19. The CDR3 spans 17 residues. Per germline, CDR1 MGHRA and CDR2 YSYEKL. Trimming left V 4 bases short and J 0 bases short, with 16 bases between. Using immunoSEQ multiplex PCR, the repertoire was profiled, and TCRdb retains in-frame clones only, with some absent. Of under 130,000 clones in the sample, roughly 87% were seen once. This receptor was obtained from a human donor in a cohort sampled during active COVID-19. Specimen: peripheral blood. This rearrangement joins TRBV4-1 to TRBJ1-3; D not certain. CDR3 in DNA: TGCGCCAGCAGCCGAAGAATCGAGAAAAGCTCTGGAAACACCATATATTTT. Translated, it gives CASSRRIEKSSGNTIYF.